The source of this T cell receptor (beta chain) is a study of blood T cell repertoires in COVID-19. At the level of the study: Collection of acute and convalescent COVID-19 samples took place in the United States, Italy and Spain.

In the original analysis: Nucleated cell number was recorded as an estimate derived from reference gene primer amplification. Generated by immunoSEQ multiplex PCR, the TCRdb table keeps only in-frame clones and is missing some. V, J and clone size derive from that table, while D and trimming were established from the DNA sequence. The sample holds about 45,000 clones, over 70% seen once. This clone appeared once. Sequencing input: peripheral blood. The clonotype comes from a human donor in a cohort sampled during active COVID-19.

DNA for the CDR3: TGCAGCGTTGAGAGAAGGGGGCGCGAAGGCTACACCTTC. It is translated as CSVERRGREGYTF. The rearrangement links TRBV29-1 to TRBJ1-2, with 7 bases matching TRBD1. CDR3 length: 13 residues. The germline gives CDR1 SQVTM, CDR2 ANQGSEA. The trim removed 3 bases at V and 8 bases at J, leaving 9 bases unmatched.